This T cell receptor (beta chain) was profiled in a study of blood T cells in healthy people across ages. Combining a sample-barcoded 5' primer with a J-beta primer mix, a second PCR ran for roughly 6 to 12 cycles. TCRdb reprocessed the 5' RACE reads via MiXCR and lists one record per CDR3 protein. The data contain 500,000 to 600,000 distinct CDR3 sequences, approximately 30% of them seen just once; the ten biggest clones take up under 20%. There are 19 residues in the CDR3. J was trimmed by 0 bases and V by 1 base; bases with no gene match: 9. Germline-derived CDR1 and CDR2 are LGHNA and YSLEER. Findings and caveats of the study: Without sorted subsets, naive and antigen-experienced compartments could not be conclusively compared.

Peripheral blood was drawn, approximately 9.7 milliliters per donor. Isolating PBMCs gave at least 6.5 million of these cells per sample. Notes on this clonotype: Its antigen is not known.

This clonotype originated in a woman aged 65 to 85 in good health. This chain links TRBV4-3 with TRBJ2-1; 10 positions match TRBD2. The sample was blood. Here the CDR3 reads CASSQVSGGALSSYNEQFF. DNA for the CDR3: TGCGCCAGCAGCCAAGTAAGCGGGGGGGCTCTCAGCTCCTACAATGAGCAGTTCTTC.